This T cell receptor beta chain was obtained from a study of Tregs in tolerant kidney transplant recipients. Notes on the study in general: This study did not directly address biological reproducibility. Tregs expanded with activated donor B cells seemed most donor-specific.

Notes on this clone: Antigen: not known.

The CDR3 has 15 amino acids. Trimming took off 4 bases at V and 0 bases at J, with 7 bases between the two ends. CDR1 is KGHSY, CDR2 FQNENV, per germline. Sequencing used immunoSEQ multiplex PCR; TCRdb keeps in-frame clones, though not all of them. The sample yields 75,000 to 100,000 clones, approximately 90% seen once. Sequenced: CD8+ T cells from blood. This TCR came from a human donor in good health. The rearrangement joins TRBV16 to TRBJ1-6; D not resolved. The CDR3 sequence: CASSPESSYNSPLHF. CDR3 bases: TGTGCCAGCAGCCCGGAGAGCTCCTATAATTCACCCCTCCACTTT. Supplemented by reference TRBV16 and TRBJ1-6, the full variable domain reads GEEVAQTPKHLVRGEGQKAKLYCAPIKGHSYVFWYQQVLKNEFKFLISFQNENVFDETGMPKERFSAKCLPNSPCSLEIQATKLEDSAVYFCASSPESSYNSPLHFGNGTRLTVT.